This TCR beta chain emerged from a study of shared clonotypes between healthy human individuals. Libraries were prepared by immunoSEQ multiplex PCR; TCRdb keeps only in-frame clonotypes and omits some of them. The table includes more than 500,000 clones, around 96% detected once. It was CD45RO-negative cells, positively selected for CCR7, that made up naive CD8 cells, with terminally differentiated effector memory CD45RA+ cells excluded. The germline CDR1 and CDR2 sequences are SGHVS and FNYEAQ. J lost 2 bases, V lost 5 bases, and 8 bases had no gene match. The length of the CDR3 is 15 residues. Specimen: naive CD8+ T cells sorted from blood. V usage is TRBV7-6 and J usage is TRBJ1-2; TRBD1 matches at 7 bases. The clonotype comes from a woman aged 25 to 45 in good health. The CDR3 sequence is CASSLGPTGNYGYTF. The CDR3 DNA reads TGTGCCAGCAGCCTTGGGCCGACAGGGAACTATGGCTACACCTTC.